This TCR beta chain was recovered during a study of CD8 T cells in ankylosing spondylitis (dated by TCRdb to about 2017). Regarding the complete study: T cell receptor beta repertoires were profiled in healthy donors and ankylosing spondylitis patients so that disease-linked TCR variants could be found. The full study cohort was made up of roughly 25 ankylosing spondylitis patients and fewer than 120 healthy donors. Samples of peripheral blood were taken, and for ankylosing spondylitis patients, synovial fluid was collected as well. What the study reported, not specific to this receptor: A CD8+ phenotype was shown by the disease-linked clones, which were found at relatively low frequencies in peripheral blood. The disease-linked clones were reported to be significantly enriched in matched synovial fluid samples from ankylosing spondylitis patients. A TCR beta motif of about eight highly homologous amino acid variants appeared characteristic of blood from ankylosing spondylitis patients. Some of the motif variants had been reported before in the synovial fluid and blood of reactive arthritis patients, a finding that suggests common disease-initiation mechanisms.

Remarks on this clonotype: Its recognized antigen is unknown. No quality values exist for individual bases; no much larger clone is one base distant.

Taken from the germline V gene, the CDR1 and CDR2 loops are MNHEY and SVGEGT. V is cut back by 5 bases and J by 3 bases, with 3 bases in the junction unmatched. The CDR3 spans 14 residues, from the cysteine through the phenylalanine. The retained sequence is limited to the CDR3, 42 bases, with the frame set at the first base. Sequencing used an Illumina HiSeq 2500. TCR beta libraries were prepared by quantitative 5'-RACE with molecular barcodes. Per the original workflow: Disease-linked TCR variants were identified with a new computational method built on a probabilistic model of VDJ rearrangement. TCRdb trimmed the raw reads at Q25, called clones with MiXCR and kept productive beta chains. Rows are combined by CDR3 protein, so each entry shows the most common genes and DNA. TCRdb's processing, not the authors' own work, is the source of the V and J calls. This sample is represented by a few hundred thousand distinct CDR3 sequences; 15% to 20% of them were singletons. Roughly 34% of the sample belongs to the ten largest clones.

This chain is built from TRBV6-2 or TRBV6-3 and TRBJ2-2, with 7 central nucleotides matching TRBD1. This receptor was obtained from a male donor with ankylosing spondylitis or in good health (not recorded which). The specimen was blood, either unsorted or a sorted T cell fraction (not recorded which). The DNA is as follows: TGTGCCAGCAGTCGACAGGGAGACACCGGGGAGCTGTTTTTT. Its protein product is CASSRQGDTGELFF.